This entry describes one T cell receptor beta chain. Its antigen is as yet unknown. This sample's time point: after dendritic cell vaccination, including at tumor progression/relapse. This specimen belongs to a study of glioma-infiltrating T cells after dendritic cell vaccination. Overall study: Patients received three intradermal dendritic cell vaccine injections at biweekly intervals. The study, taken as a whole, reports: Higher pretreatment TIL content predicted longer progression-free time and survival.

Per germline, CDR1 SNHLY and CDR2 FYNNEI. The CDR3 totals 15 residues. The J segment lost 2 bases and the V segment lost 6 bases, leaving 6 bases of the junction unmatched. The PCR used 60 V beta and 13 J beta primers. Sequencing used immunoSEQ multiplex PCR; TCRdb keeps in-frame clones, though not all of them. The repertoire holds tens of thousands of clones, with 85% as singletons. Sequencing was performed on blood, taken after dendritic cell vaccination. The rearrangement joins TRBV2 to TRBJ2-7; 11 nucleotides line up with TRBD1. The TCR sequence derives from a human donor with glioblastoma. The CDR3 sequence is CASRLGQGVTYEQYF. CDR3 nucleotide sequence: TGTGCCAGCAGGTTGGGACAGGGGGTGACCTACGAGCAGTACTTC.